These T cell receptor beta chains were read from a single sample in a study of blood T cell repertoires in COVID-19. The table came from immunoSEQ multiplex PCR; TCRdb's copy has only in-frame clones and leaves some out. The data contain 250,000 to 300,000 clones, 83% of them singletons. Specimen: peripheral blood. These receptors came from a man in his 60s who had recovered from COVID-19. CDR3s include the opening cysteine and the closing phenylalanine or tryptophan. Each record gives: D gene, V gene, CDR3 protein. D genes are given only for firm matches.

D gene: -; V gene: TRBV15; CDR3 protein: CATSATSGGIGNQPQHF
D gene: -; V gene: TRBV3-1/TRBV3-2; CDR3 protein: CASSQNGGTYEQYF
D gene: TRBD2; V gene: TRBV19; CDR3 protein: CASSSRLAGSTDTQYF
D gene: TRBD2; V gene: TRBV4-1; CDR3 protein: CASSQTAGLNEQFF
D gene: TRBD2; V gene: TRBV5-1; CDR3 protein: CATRLAGGLWNEQFF
D gene: -; V gene: TRBV4-2; CDR3 protein: CASSQEQRAFYNEQFF
D gene: TRBD2; V gene: TRBV20-1; CDR3 protein: CSASWRGGYTQYF
D gene: TRBD1; V gene: TRBV5-5; CDR3 protein: CASSLVDRGKNEKLFF
D gene: -; V gene: TRBV6-5; CDR3 protein: CASSNNGGNQPQHF
D gene: -; V gene: TRBV18; CDR3 protein: CASSPTSRGTEAFF
D gene: -; V gene: TRBV10-2; CDR3 protein: CASSEDRSYEQYF
D gene: -; V gene: TRBV28; CDR3 protein: CASQGGGGNTIYF
D gene: TRBD1; V gene: TRBV3-1/TRBV3-2; CDR3 protein: CASSHTSPGTGNGETQYF
D gene: TRBD2; V gene: TRBV7-2; CDR3 protein: CASSAQSGGDNEQFF
D gene: TRBD1; V gene: TRBV5-6; CDR3 protein: CASSFRDRGPNEQYF
D gene: TRBD2; V gene: TRBV11-3; CDR3 protein: CASSPRRGGPYNEQFF
D gene: -; V gene: TRBV5-4; CDR3 protein: CASSLAGRINEKLFF
D gene: -; V gene: TRBV6-2/TRBV6-3; CDR3 protein: CASSYSGRNNEQFF
D gene: TRBD2; V gene: TRBV7-6; CDR3 protein: CASSSGTSGTPYEQYF
D gene: -; V gene: TRBV30; CDR3 protein: CAWSVKQPNQPQHF
D gene: -; V gene: TRBV7-9; CDR3 protein: CASRRVGGNSPLHF
D gene: -; V gene: TRBV28; CDR3 protein: CASRPSSGNPHTYGYTF
D gene: -; V gene: TRBV19; CDR3 protein: CASQPQRGTDTQYF
D gene: -; V gene: TRBV3-1/TRBV3-2; CDR3 protein: CASSLNGQNRNSPLHF
D gene: TRBD2; V gene: TRBV2; CDR3 protein: CASSDHGTSGRDEQFF
D gene: TRBD1; V gene: TRBV27; CDR3 protein: CASSLRLGQTNTGELFF
D gene: TRBD1; V gene: TRBV7-9; CDR3 protein: CASSFGTGAYEQYF
D gene: -; V gene: TRBV6-5; CDR3 protein: CASSLDQSGNEKLFF
D gene: -; V gene: TRBV5-8; CDR3 protein: CASSLGDIPVAEAFF
D gene: TRBD2; V gene: TRBV2; CDR3 protein: CASSRTSSGVETQYF
D gene: -; V gene: TRBV28; CDR3 protein: CASSLQGLGNQPQHF
D gene: TRBD2; V gene: TRBV7-6; CDR3 protein: CASSPLAGGSTDTQYF
D gene: TRBD1; V gene: TRBV19; CDR3 protein: CASSMTGGPLSAEAFF
D gene: -; V gene: TRBV11-1; CDR3 protein: CASSPISLRNIQYF
D gene: TRBD2; V gene: TRBV7-9; CDR3 protein: CASSLHASGGETQYF
D gene: TRBD2; V gene: TRBV5-1; CDR3 protein: CASSPGTSGGATDTQYF
D gene: -; V gene: TRBV2; CDR3 protein: CASSGEIPFLTF
D gene: -; V gene: TRBV5-4; CDR3 protein: CASSPLSDNEQFF
D gene: -; V gene: TRBV21-1; CDR3 protein: CASSKFRTIKRYNEQFF
D gene: TRBD1; V gene: TRBV5-1; CDR3 protein: CASSLGTGEEAFF
D gene: -; V gene: TRBV4-1; CDR3 protein: CASSRGGTTEAFF
D gene: TRBD1; V gene: TRBV28; CDR3 protein: CASSSRDRVLYGYTF
D gene: TRBD1; V gene: TRBV14; CDR3 protein: CASSPRTGTNTEAFF
D gene: TRBD2; V gene: TRBV18; CDR3 protein: CASSPVSGRAGDEQFF
D gene: -; V gene: TRBV7-2; CDR3 protein: CASTGTGKVGETQYF
D gene: TRBD1; V gene: TRBV3-1/TRBV3-2; CDR3 protein: CASSQRDRGRDYGYTF
D gene: TRBD1; V gene: TRBV3-1/TRBV3-2; CDR3 protein: CASSPYTDRALEQYF
D gene: -; V gene: TRBV9; CDR3 protein: CASSVGRQEWNTEAFF
D gene: TRBD1; V gene: TRBV10-3; CDR3 protein: CAIAPSGQGFGNEQFF
D gene: -; V gene: TRBV11-2; CDR3 protein: CASSLLTVVAGELFF
D gene: -; V gene: TRBV29-1; CDR3 protein: CSVASGNNQPQHF
D gene: -; V gene: TRBV9; CDR3 protein: CASSVALTGELFF
D gene: -; V gene: TRBV30; CDR3 protein: CAWSVLGASGNTIYF
D gene: -; V gene: TRBV11-2; CDR3 protein: CASSLDGLGETQYF
D gene: TRBD2; V gene: TRBV7-8; CDR3 protein: CASSERGGFNNEQFF
D gene: -; V gene: TRBV27; CDR3 protein: CASSPLGARDTQYF
D gene: TRBD1; V gene: TRBV5-1; CDR3 protein: CASSLQAYRGLTSGANVLTF
D gene: -; V gene: TRBV24-1; CDR3 protein: CATSEQGANYGYTF
D gene: -; V gene: TRBV19; CDR3 protein: CASSKPRAPDSTGELFF